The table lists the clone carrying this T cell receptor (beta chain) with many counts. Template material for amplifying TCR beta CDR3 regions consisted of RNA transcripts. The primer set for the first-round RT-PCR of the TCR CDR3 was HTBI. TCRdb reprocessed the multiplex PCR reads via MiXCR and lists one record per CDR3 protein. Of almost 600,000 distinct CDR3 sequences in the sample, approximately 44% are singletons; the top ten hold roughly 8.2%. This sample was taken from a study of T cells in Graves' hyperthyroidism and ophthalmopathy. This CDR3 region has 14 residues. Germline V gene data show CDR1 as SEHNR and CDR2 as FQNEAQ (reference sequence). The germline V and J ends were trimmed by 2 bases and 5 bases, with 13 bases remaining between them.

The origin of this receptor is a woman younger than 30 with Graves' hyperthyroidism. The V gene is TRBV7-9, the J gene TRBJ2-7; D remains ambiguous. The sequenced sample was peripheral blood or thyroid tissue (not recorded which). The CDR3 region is CASSLIGLQNEQYF. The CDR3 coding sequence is TGTGCCAGCAGCTTAATTGGGCTCCAGAACGAGCAGTACTTC.